A selection of T cell receptor beta chains follows, all from one sample in a study of cytomegalovirus exposure and HLA in healthy donors. The data were produced by immunoSEQ multiplex PCR, yet TCRdb's version contains in-frame clones alone and is incomplete. The table shows approximately 99,000 clones, with approximately 85% occurring only once. The sequenced sample consisted of PBMCs. These receptors originate from a woman in her late teens or twenties in good health and CMV-seronegative. Both conserved end residues are part of each CDR3. The order of the fields is D gene, V gene, J gene, clone size, CDR3 DNA, CDR3 protein. D genes are given only for firm matches. Size values are once, few and many counts, or a class for expanded clones, and some rows have none.

D gene: -; V gene: TRBV9; J gene: TRBJ2-2; clone size: -; CDR3 DNA: TGTGCCAGCAGCGTTACAGGGGGGGTCGGCACCGGGGAGCTGTTTTTT; CDR3 protein: CASSVTGGVGTGELFF
D gene: -; V gene: TRBV18; J gene: TRBJ1-2; clone size: -; CDR3 DNA: TGTGCCAGCTCACCATTGGCGCCAGACTTGATGTATGGCTACACCTTC; CDR3 protein: CASSPLAPDLMYGYTF
D gene: -; V gene: TRBV5-1; J gene: TRBJ2-7; clone size: few; CDR3 DNA: TGCGCCAGCAGCTCGGTGGCCCCGGGGGAGCAGTACTTC; CDR3 protein: CASSSVAPGEQYF
D gene: -; V gene: TRBV27; J gene: TRBJ1-1; clone size: -; CDR3 DNA: TGTGCCAGCAGTTTGGCGGGGTCGAACACTGAAGCTTTCTTT; CDR3 protein: CASSLAGSNTEAFF
D gene: -; V gene: TRBV6-1; J gene: TRBJ2-3; clone size: few; CDR3 DNA: TGTGCCAGCAGTGATTCGTCCGATACGCAGTATTTT; CDR3 protein: CASSDSSDTQYF
D gene: TRBD1; V gene: TRBV10-3; J gene: TRBJ1-2; clone size: -; CDR3 DNA: TGTGCCATCATGGGACAGGGAAACACCTATAACTATGGCTACACCTTC; CDR3 protein: CAIMGQGNTYNYGYTF
D gene: TRBD1; V gene: TRBV4-1; J gene: TRBJ1-6; clone size: -; CDR3 DNA: TGCGCCAGCAGCGCGACGACAGGGGGCATTTCACCCCTCCACTTT; CDR3 protein: CASSATTGGISPLHF
D gene: -; V gene: TRBV10-3; J gene: TRBJ2-7; clone size: -; CDR3 DNA: TGTGCCATCAGTTTGGGAGTAACCGAGCAGTACTTC; CDR3 protein: CAISLGVTEQYF
D gene: -; V gene: TRBV6-4; J gene: TRBJ2-2; clone size: medium-sized; CDR3 DNA: TGTGCCAGCAGTGACACTTGGACGGGAAACACCGGGGAGCTGTTTTTT; CDR3 protein: CASSDTWTGNTGELFF
D gene: -; V gene: TRBV28; J gene: TRBJ1-2; clone size: -; CDR3 DNA: TGTGCCAGCAGTTTAAGGGGGATTAACTATGGCTACACCTTC; CDR3 protein: CASSLRGINYGYTF
D gene: TRBD1; V gene: TRBV7-9; J gene: TRBJ2-3; clone size: -; CDR3 DNA: TGTGCCAGCAGCTTCGGGGACAGAAACACAGATACGCAGTATTTT; CDR3 protein: CASSFGDRNTDTQYF
D gene: -; V gene: TRBV5-1; J gene: TRBJ2-1; clone size: once; CDR3 DNA: TGCGCCAGCAGCTTGACTCAATCCTACAATGAGCAGTTCTTC; CDR3 protein: CASSLTQSYNEQFF
D gene: TRBD1; V gene: TRBV29-1; J gene: TRBJ2-2; clone size: once; CDR3 DNA: TGCAGCGGCCGGGACAGGGTTACCGGGGAGCTGTTTTTT; CDR3 protein: CSGRDRVTGELFF
D gene: TRBD1; V gene: TRBV30; J gene: TRBJ1-2; clone size: -; CDR3 DNA: TGTGCTCGAACCGGGACAGGGGGGCCATATTATGGCTACACCTTC; CDR3 protein: CARTGTGGPYYGYTF
D gene: TRBD1; V gene: TRBV9; J gene: TRBJ1-1; clone size: -; CDR3 DNA: TGTGCCAGCAGCGTTACCCAGGGGGAAAACACTGAAGCTTTCTTT; CDR3 protein: CASSVTQGENTEAFF
D gene: -; V gene: TRBV7-8; J gene: TRBJ2-7; clone size: -; CDR3 DNA: TGTGCCAGCAGCTTAGGTGTGGGGGGATCCTACGAGCAGTACTTC; CDR3 protein: CASSLGVGGSYEQYF
D gene: -; V gene: TRBV7-8; J gene: TRBJ1-1; clone size: -; CDR3 DNA: TGTGCCAGCAGCTTATTAAGGACATCGAACACTGAAGCTTTCTTT; CDR3 protein: CASSLLRTSNTEAFF
D gene: -; V gene: TRBV9; J gene: TRBJ2-1; clone size: -; CDR3 DNA: TGTGCCAGCACCCGAACCGGGGGTAGCTCCTACAATGAGCAGTTCTTC; CDR3 protein: CASTRTGGSSYNEQFF
D gene: -; V gene: TRBV6-6; J gene: TRBJ2-1; clone size: once; CDR3 DNA: TGTGCCAGCAGAACCGGGGGGCAGGGTGAGCAGTTCTTC; CDR3 protein: CASRTGGQGEQFF
D gene: TRBD1; V gene: TRBV2; J gene: TRBJ1-6; clone size: -; CDR3 DNA: TGTGCCAGCAGTATACAGGGGACCAATTCACCCCTCCACTTT; CDR3 protein: CASSIQGTNSPLHF
D gene: TRBD1; V gene: TRBV2; J gene: TRBJ1-5; clone size: -; CDR3 DNA: TGTGCCAGCAGGACGACAGGGAATCAGCCCCAGCATTTT; CDR3 protein: CASRTTGNQPQHF
D gene: -; V gene: TRBV25-1; J gene: TRBJ1-2; clone size: -; CDR3 DNA: TGTGCCAGCGGGGACTCCGGGGGTGGTGGCTACACCTTC; CDR3 protein: CASGDSGGGGYTF
D gene: -; V gene: TRBV2; J gene: TRBJ1-1; clone size: -; CDR3 DNA: TGTGCCAGCAGCCTAATGAACACTGAAGCTTTCTTT; CDR3 protein: CASSLMNTEAFF
D gene: TRBD1; V gene: TRBV15; J gene: TRBJ1-2; clone size: -; CDR3 DNA: TGTGCCACCAGCAGAGGGGGACAGGATAACTATGGCTACACCTTC; CDR3 protein: CATSRGGQDNYGYTF
D gene: TRBD1; V gene: TRBV30; J gene: TRBJ2-2; clone size: -; CDR3 DNA: TGTGCCTGGAGCGGTCAGACAGGGGGACCGACCGGGGAGCTGTTTTTT; CDR3 protein: CAWSGQTGGPTGELFF
D gene: -; V gene: TRBV27; J gene: TRBJ1-5; clone size: -; CDR3 DNA: TGTGCCAGCAGTTTAGCAGGGTTTGGTCAGCCCCAGCATTTT; CDR3 protein: CASSLAGFGQPQHF
D gene: -; V gene: TRBV6-1; J gene: TRBJ1-6; clone size: -; CDR3 DNA: TGTGCCAGCAAGGCCCCAACTAGGTCTAATTCACCCCTCCACTTT; CDR3 protein: CASKAPTRSNSPLHF
D gene: TRBD1; V gene: TRBV19; J gene: TRBJ2-7; clone size: -; CDR3 DNA: TGTGCCAGTAGTCCCAGGACAGGCTACGAGCAGTACTTC; CDR3 protein: CASSPRTGYEQYF
D gene: TRBD1; V gene: TRBV5-6; J gene: TRBJ1-1; clone size: once; CDR3 DNA: TGTGCCAGCAGCACCGACAGGGAGTGGAACACTGAAGCTTTCTTT; CDR3 protein: CASSTDREWNTEAFF
D gene: TRBD2; V gene: TRBV5-1; J gene: TRBJ2-5; clone size: -; CDR3 DNA: TGCGCCAGCAGCTTGGGACTAGCGGGGGGACAAGAGACCCAGTACTTC; CDR3 protein: CASSLGLAGGQETQYF
D gene: TRBD2; V gene: TRBV9; J gene: TRBJ2-3; clone size: -; CDR3 DNA: TGTGCCAGCAGCTCAGCGGGGCAATCAGATACGCAGTATTTT; CDR3 protein: CASSSAGQSDTQYF
D gene: -; V gene: TRBV6-5; J gene: TRBJ1-2; clone size: few; CDR3 DNA: TGTGCCAGCAGTCCGACAGCCGCAGGCTACACCTTC; CDR3 protein: CASSPTAAGYTF